The 10 T cell receptor beta chains presented below share a single source sample, sequenced in a study of cytomegalovirus exposure and HLA in healthy donors. The primer mix had 60 Vbeta and 13 Jbeta primers. Using immunoSEQ multiplex PCR, the repertoire was profiled, and TCRdb retains in-frame clones only, with some absent. The table includes approximately 140,000 clones, 61% detected once. Sequenced input: PBMCs. These receptors were taken from a male donor in good health and CMV-seronegative.

The DNA for the CDR3 is TGTGCCAGCAGCTTCGACAGAACGATGCCCCAGCATTTT. Translating it yields CASSFDRTMPQHF. The chain joins TRBV5-8 to TRBJ1-5; TRBD1 might be the D (5 bases). V shed 2 bases and J shed 9 bases, with 12 bases lying between them. CDR1 and CDR2 from the germline V gene are SGHTS and YDEGEE. The CDR3 runs to 13 residues.

This clone was detected only once. The chain employs TRBV5-1 and TRBJ1-6, with 9 bases that match TRBD1. V dropped 4 bases and J dropped 6; count of bases not matched to a gene: 5. The CDR3 spans 15 residues. Germline V gene sequence: CDR1 SGHRS, CDR2 YFSETQ. The DNA of the CDR3 is TGCGCCAGCAGCCCGGGGACAGGGACTAATTCACCCCTCCACTTT. Translated: CASSPGTGTNSPLHF.

The table lists this clone with a count of one. A junction boundary mismatches the germline segment, possibly from a read error. The V call is TRBV7-9, the J call TRBJ2-7; D might be TRBD1 (6 bases). The germline V gene has CDR1 SEHNR and CDR2 FQNEAQ (reference sequence). The CDR3 consists of 15 residues. The CDR3 coding sequence is TGTTCCAGCAGCCCAAAGGGGGACCCCTCCTACGAGCAGTACTTC. Its protein is CSSSPKGDPSYEQYF.

This rearrangement joins TRBV7-6 to TRBJ2-5; D is possibly TRBD2 (6 bases). V shed 7 bases and J shed 0 bases, with 9 bases lying between them. Germline CDR1 SGHVS, CDR2 FNYEAQ. The CDR3 runs to 13 residues. The CDR3 loop is CASNPGDQETQYF. DNA of the CDR3: TGTGCCAGCAATCCGGGGGACCAAGAGACCCAGTACTTC.

V and J are TRBV13 and TRBJ1-1; TRBD1 is a possible D gene (5 bases). The CDR3 extends over 14 amino acids. CDR1 is PRHDT and CDR2 is FYEKMQ in the germline V gene (reference sequence). V was cut by 5 bases and J by 4 bases, with 14 bases left in between. Here the CDR3 reads CASSRGQQATEAFF. CDR3 nucleotides: TGTGCCAGCAGCCGAGGACAACAGGCCACTGAAGCTTTCTTT. The full variable domain, rest sourced from reference TRBV13 and TRBJ1-1, is AAGVIQSPRHLIKEKRETATLKCYPIPRHDTVYWYQQGPGQDPQFLISFYEKMQSDKGSIPDRFSAQQFSDYHSELNMSSLELGDSALYFCASSRGQQATEAFFGQGTRLTVV.

The rearrangement links TRBV6-5 to TRBJ2-5; 8 bases are shared with TRBD1. TRBJ2-7 explains the end of the DNA better; the J call may be wrong. Germline V lookup: CDR1 MNHEY, CDR2 SVGAGI. The CDR3 has 15 amino acids. CDR3 sequence: CASSYSRTGTYEQYF. CDR3 DNA: TGTGCCAGCAGTTACTCGAGGACAGGGACCTACGAGCAGTACTTC.

The V call is TRBV5-6, the J call TRBJ2-7, with 9 nucleotides matching TRBD1. With V trimmed by 4 bases and J by 4 bases, 6 bases remained unmatched. Germline V lookup: CDR1 SGHDT, CDR2 YYEEEE. There are 14 residues in the CDR3. DNA for the CDR3: TGTGCCAGCAGCCCGGGACAGGGAAGTTACGAGCAGTACTTC. This encodes CASSPGQGSYEQYF. The full variable domain, in which reference TRBV5-6 and TRBJ2-7 provide the parts outside the CDR3, is DAGVTQSPTHLIKTRGQQVTLRCSPKSGHDTVSWYQQALGQGPQFIFQYYEEEERQRGNFPDRFSGHQFPNYSSELNVNALLLGDSALYLCASSPGQGSYEQYFGPGTRLTVT.

CDR3: CASSLAQRQGWEQYF. CDR3 nucleotides: TGTGCCAGCAGCTTAGCGCAGAGACAGGGTTGGGAGCAGTACTTC. The V call is TRBV7-9, the J call TRBJ2-7; 7 bases agree with TRBD1. The CDR3 has 15 residues. V gave up 0 bases and J gave up 7 bases; unmatched junction bases: 9. In germline, CDR1 is SEHNR, CDR2 FQNEAQ (reference sequence). Combining the CDR3 with reference TRBV7-9 and TRBJ2-7 gives the whole variable domain DTGVSQNPRHKITKRGQNVTFRCDPISEHNRLYWYRQTLGQGPEFLTYFQNEAQLEKSRLLSDRFSAERPKGSFSTLEIQRTEQGDSAMYLCASSLAQRQGWEQYFGPGTRLTVT.

The J gene is TRBJ1-1, the V gene TRBV6-5; no clear D. V dropped 6 bases and J dropped 0 bases, with 14 bases sitting between them. The CDR3 has 15 amino acids. Germline V gives CDR1 MNHEY, CDR2 SVGAGI. The CDR3 DNA sequence: TGTGCCAGCAGCCGCTTTAGTACCATGAACACTGAAGCTTTCTTT. Protein: CASSRFSTMNTEAFF.

The V gene is TRBV7-2, the J gene TRBJ1-2; 8 nucleotides match TRBD1. V gave up 5 bases and J gave up 6 bases; unmatched junction bases: 14. Germline CDR1 is SGHTA and CDR2 is FQGNSA. This CDR3 is built from 16 residues. This chain's CDR3 is CASSTRTGYRLNGYTF. CDR3 DNA: TGTGCCAGCAGCACCCGGACAGGGTATCGCTTAAATGGCTACACCTTC.